This T cell receptor beta chain emerged from a study of cytomegalovirus exposure and HLA in healthy donors. A multiplex PCR was run with 60 Vbeta primers and 13 Jbeta primers. Generated by immunoSEQ multiplex PCR, the TCRdb table keeps only in-frame clones and is missing some. Altogether about 90,000 clones are present, 78% being singletons, with the ten largest covering about 4.6%. Germline loops: CDR1 SGHRS, CDR2 YFSETQ. The CDR3 is 14 residues long. As concerns this clone: Its antigen is not known.

Whole-study findings and limits: In a later analysis, common viral pathogens appeared linked to several of the most significant clusters. A few chains tied to CMV proved CMV antigen-specific in vitro. In a later analysis, a missense DCLRE1C variant was linked to TCR beta V- and J-gene trimming.

The specimen was PBMCs. The chain recombines TRBV5-1 with TRBJ2-5, with 9 bases identical to TRBD1. With the DNA end fitting TRBJ2-7 better, the J assignment may be wrong. The clonotype comes from a woman aged 40 to 49 in good health and CMV-seropositive. CDR3 residues: CASRGQGSSYEQYF. In DNA, the CDR3 is TGCGCCAGCAGGGGACAGGGAAGCTCCTACGAGCAGTACTTC.